The entry below describes one T cell receptor (beta chain). PCR was performed using 60 Vbeta and 13 Jbeta primers. Generated by immunoSEQ multiplex PCR, the TCRdb table keeps only in-frame clones and is missing some. The data contain about 73,000 clones, roughly 70% of them singletons. The sample comes from a study of cytomegalovirus exposure and HLA in healthy donors. This TCR was sampled from a man aged 70 or older in good health and CMV-seronegative. The sequenced sample consisted of PBMCs.

The CDR3 nucleotides are TGTGCCAGCAGCCCCGGACAGGGGATAACTGAAGCTTTCTTT. Translation gives CASSPGQGITEAFF. The chain recombines TRBV7-9 with TRBJ1-1; TRBD1 agrees at 9 bases. From germline, CDR1 is SEHNR and CDR2 FQNEAQ (reference sequence). With 5 bases clipped from V and 5 bases from J, the junction kept 6 bases outside the gene matches. The length of the CDR3 is 14 residues.